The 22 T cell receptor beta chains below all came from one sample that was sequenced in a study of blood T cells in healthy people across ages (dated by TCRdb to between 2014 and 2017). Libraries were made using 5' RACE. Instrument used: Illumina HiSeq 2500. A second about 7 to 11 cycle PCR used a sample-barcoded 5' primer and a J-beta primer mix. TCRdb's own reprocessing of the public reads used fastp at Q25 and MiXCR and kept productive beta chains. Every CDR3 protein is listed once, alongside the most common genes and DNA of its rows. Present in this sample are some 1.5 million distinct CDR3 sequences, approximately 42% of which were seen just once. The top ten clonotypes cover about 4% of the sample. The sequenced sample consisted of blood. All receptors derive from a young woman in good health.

The chain's CDR3 is CASSLAGAVASYEQYF. The CDR3 DNA reads TGTGCCAGCAGCTTAGCAGGGGCCGTCGCGTCCTACGAGCAGTACTTC. V gene TRBV7-2 combines with J gene TRBJ2-7, with a possible D match to TRBD1 (5 bases). The CDR3 consists of 16 residues. The V and J ends lost 0 bases and 1 base respectively, with 13 bases between them. The germline V gene has CDR1 SGHTA and CDR2 FQGNSA.

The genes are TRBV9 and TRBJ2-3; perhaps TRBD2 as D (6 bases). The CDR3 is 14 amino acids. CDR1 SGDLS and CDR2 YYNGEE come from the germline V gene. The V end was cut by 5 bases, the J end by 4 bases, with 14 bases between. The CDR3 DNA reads TGTGCCAGCAGTCTAGCGAGCAGCCCAGATACGCAGTATTTT. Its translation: CASSLASSPDTQYF. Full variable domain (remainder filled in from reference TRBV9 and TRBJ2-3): DSGVTQTPKHLITATGQRVTLRCSPRSGDLSVYWYQQSLDQGLQFLIQYYNGEERAKGNILERFSAQQFPDLHSELNLSSLELGDSALYFCASSLASSPDTQYFGPGTRLTVL.

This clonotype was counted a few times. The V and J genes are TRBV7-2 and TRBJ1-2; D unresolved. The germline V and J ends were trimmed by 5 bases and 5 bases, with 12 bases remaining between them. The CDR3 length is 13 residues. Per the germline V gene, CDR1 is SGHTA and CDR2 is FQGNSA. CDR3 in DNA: TGTGCCAGCAGCCTCGGAGTTCGGTATGGCTACACCTTC. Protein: CASSLGVRYGYTF.

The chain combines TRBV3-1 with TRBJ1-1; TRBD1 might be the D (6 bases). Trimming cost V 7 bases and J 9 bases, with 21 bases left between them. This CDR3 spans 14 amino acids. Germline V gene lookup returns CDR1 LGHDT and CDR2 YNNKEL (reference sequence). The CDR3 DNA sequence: TGTGCCAGCACCCCCACCCTAATGGGGGGCAAAGCTTTCTTT. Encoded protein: CASTPTLMGGKAFF.

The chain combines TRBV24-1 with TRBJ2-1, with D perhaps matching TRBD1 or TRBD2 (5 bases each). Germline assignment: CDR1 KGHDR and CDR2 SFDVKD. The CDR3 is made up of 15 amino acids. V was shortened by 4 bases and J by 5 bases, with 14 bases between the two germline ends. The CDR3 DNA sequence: TGTGCCACCAGTGACGCCGGGACCCCTAACAATGAGCAGTTCTTC. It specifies CATSDAGTPNNEQFF.

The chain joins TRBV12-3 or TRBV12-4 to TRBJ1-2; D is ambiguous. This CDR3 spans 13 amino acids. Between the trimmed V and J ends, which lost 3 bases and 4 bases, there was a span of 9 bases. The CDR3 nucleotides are TGTGCCAGCAGTTTTAATGACGGCTATGGCTACACCTTC. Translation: CASSFNDGYGYTF.

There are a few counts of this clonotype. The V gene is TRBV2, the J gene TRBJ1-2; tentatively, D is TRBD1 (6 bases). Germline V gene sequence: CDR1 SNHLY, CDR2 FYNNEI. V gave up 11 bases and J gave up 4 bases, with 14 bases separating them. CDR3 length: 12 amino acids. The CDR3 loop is CAGRQVAYGYTF. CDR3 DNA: TGTGCCGGTCGACAGGTTGCCTATGGCTACACCTTC.

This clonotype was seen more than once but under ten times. In nucleotides, the CDR3 is TGTGCCACCAGCTCCCTCCCCAGGAATAGCAATCAGCCCCAGCATTTT. Amino acids: CATSSLPRNSNQPQHF. V gene TRBV15 combines with J gene TRBJ1-5; D uncertain. The V gene's germline CDR1 is LNHNV and CDR2 YYDKDF (reference sequence). This CDR3 has 16 residues. With 5 bases removed from V and 0 bases from J, the gap between germline ends came to 14 bases.

CDR3 region: CSSPLAGGSYNEQFF. For the CDR3, the DNA is TGCAGTTCCCCACTAGCGGGGGGGTCCTACAATGAGCAGTTCTTC. V and J are TRBV20-1 and TRBJ2-1; 13 bases align to TRBD2. Germline V gene lookup returns CDR1 DFQATT and CDR2 SNEGSKA (reference sequence). The CDR3 extends over 15 amino acids. Unmatched junction bases numbered 5, after V lost 8 bases and J lost 1 base.

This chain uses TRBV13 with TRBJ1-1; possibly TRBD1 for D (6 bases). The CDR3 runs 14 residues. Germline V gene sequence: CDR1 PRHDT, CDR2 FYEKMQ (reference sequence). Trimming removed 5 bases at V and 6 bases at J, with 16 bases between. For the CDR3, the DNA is TGTGCCAGCAGCATGAGACAGGTCCAGGCTGAAGCTTTCTTT. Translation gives CASSMRQVQAEAFF.

For the CDR3, the DNA is TGTGCCAGCAACCTAGCGTGGGGGTCCAATGAGCAGTTCTTC. Its protein product is CASNLAWGSNEQFF. The gene calls are TRBV5-6 and TRBJ2-1, with D possibly matching TRBD2 (6 bases). The V and J ends lost 6 bases and 6 bases respectively, with 16 bases between them. Germline V gene data show CDR1 as SGHDT and CDR2 as YYEEEE. CDR3 length: 14 amino acids.

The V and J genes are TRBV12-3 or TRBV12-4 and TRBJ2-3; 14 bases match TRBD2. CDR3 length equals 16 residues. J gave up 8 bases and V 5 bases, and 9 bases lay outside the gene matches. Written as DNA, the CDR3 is TGTGCCAGCAGTAGAGGACTAGCGGGGGGAGGAGGTACGCAGTATTTT. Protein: CASSRGLAGGGGTQYF.

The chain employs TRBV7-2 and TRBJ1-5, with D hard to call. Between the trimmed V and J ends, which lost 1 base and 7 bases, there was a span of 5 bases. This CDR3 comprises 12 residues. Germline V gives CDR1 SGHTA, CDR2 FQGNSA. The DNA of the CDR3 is TGTGCCAGCAGCTTAGACCTACAGCCCCAGCATTTT. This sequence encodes CASSLDLQPQHF.

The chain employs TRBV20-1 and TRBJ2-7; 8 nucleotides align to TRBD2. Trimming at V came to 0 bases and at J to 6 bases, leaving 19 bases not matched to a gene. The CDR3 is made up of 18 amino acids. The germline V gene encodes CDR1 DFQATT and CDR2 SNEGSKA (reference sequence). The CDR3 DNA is TGCAGTGCTAGAGATGCCCCTCTGACTAGCGTAGGCCGCGGCGAGCAGTACTTC. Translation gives CSARDAPLTSVGRGEQYF.

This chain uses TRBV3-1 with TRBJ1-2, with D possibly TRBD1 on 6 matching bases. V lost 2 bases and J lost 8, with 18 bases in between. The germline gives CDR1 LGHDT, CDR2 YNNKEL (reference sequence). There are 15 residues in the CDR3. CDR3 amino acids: CASSQLAGLGGGYTF. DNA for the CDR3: TGTGCCAGCAGCCAATTAGCTGGGCTCGGGGGCGGCTACACCTTC.

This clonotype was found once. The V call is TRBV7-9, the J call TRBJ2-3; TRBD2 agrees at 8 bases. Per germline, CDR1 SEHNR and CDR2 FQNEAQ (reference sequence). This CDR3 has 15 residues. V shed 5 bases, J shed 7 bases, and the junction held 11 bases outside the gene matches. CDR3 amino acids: CASSPASGWRNTQYF. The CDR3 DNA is TGTGCCAGCAGCCCGGCTAGCGGGTGGCGGAATACGCAGTATTTT. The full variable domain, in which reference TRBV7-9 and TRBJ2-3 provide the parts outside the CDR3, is DTGVSQNPRHKITKRGQNVTFRCDPISEHNRLYWYRQTLGQGPEFLTYFQNEAQLEKSRLLSDRFSAERPKGSFSTLEIQRTEQGDSAMYLCASSPASGWRNTQYFGPGTRLTVL.

The CDR3 DNA reads as TGCGCCAGCAGCTCCAATGATCCAGCCAAAAACATTCAGTACTTC. Its protein product is CASSSNDPAKNIQYF. The rearrangement links TRBV5-1 to TRBJ2-4, with D hard to call. V was cut by 3 bases and J by 0 bases, with 10 bases left in between. Germline V gene sequence: CDR1 SGHRS, CDR2 YFSETQ. This CDR3 spans 15 amino acids.

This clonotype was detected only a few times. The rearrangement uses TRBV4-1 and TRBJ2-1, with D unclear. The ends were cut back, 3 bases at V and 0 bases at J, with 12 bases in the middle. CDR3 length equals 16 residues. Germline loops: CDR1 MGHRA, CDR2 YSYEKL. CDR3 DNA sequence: TGCGCCAGCAGCCACCCCGGACGGAGCTCCTACAATGAGCAGTTCTTC. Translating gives CASSHPGRSSYNEQFF.

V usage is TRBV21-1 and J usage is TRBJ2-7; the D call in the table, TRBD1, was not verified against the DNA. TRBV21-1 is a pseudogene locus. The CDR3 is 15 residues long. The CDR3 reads CASSKGKAGGFLQYF. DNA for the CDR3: TGTGCCAGCAGCAAAGGAAAGGCAGGGGGATTCTTGCAGTACTTC.

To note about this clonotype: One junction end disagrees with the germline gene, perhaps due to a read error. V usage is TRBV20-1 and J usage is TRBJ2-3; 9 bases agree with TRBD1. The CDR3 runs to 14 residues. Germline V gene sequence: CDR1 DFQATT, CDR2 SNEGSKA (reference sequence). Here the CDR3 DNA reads TGCAGTGCCCTACAGGGGGCGAGCACAGATACACAGTATTTT. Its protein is CSALQGASTDTQYF.

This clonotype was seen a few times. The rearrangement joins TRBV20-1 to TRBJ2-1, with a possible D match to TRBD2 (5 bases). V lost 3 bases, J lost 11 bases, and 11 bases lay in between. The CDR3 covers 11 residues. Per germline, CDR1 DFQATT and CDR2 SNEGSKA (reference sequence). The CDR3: CSARGEGKQFF. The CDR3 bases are TGCAGTGCTAGGGGTGAGGGTAAGCAGTTCTTC.

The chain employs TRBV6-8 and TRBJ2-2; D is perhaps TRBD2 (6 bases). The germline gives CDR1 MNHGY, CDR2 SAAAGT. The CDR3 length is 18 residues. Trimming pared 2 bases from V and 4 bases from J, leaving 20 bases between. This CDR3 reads CASSYPFLRAGTTGELFF. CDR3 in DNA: TGTGCCAGCAGTTACCCGTTTTTGAGGGCGGGAACCACCGGGGAGCTGTTTTTT.